This passage covers 8 T cell receptor delta chains from one sample sequenced in a study of gamma-delta T cells after stem cell transplantation. TCRdb applied CATT to the RT-PCR reads for clone calling. This sample has roughly 3,000 delta-chain clones; about 5% occur once, and the top ten carry under 45%. Sequencing was carried out using gamma-delta T cells. Every receptor here comes from a human donor. It is not recorded whose cells these are; they may come from a transplant donor.

Concerning this clone: This likely reflects a read error, since a far larger clone is one base away. The same CDR3 also results from other DNA sequences found in this sample. The chain employs TRDV2 and TRDJ3; 12 bases agree with TRDD3. This CDR3 comprises 20 residues. Looked up from germline, CDR1 is GEAIGNYY and CDR2 is EKD. The ends lost 1 base at V and 0 bases at J; junction bases unmatched: 6. In DNA form, the CDR3 reads TGTGCCTGTGACACGGTACTGGGGGATACAATCTCCTGGGACACCCGACAGATGTTTTTC. This translates into CACDTVLGDTISWDTRQMFF.

This clone turned up a few times. TCRdb pairs this DNA with a much larger clone's protein that differs at residue 15, likely a read error; the protein shown was translated from the DNA. This chain uses TRDV2 with TRDJ1, with TRDD3 matching over 8 bases. There are 17 residues in the CDR3. Germline assignment: CDR1 GEAIGNYY and CDR2 EKD. The CDR3 loop is CACDSLMGDRIADKPIF. CDR3 DNA: TGTGCCTGTGACTCTCTCATGGGGGATCGCATCGCCGATAAACCCATCTTT.

The table lists this clone with a few counts. A read error likely explains why the TCRdb protein, taken from a much larger clone, differs from this DNA's translation at residue 9; the protein shown is translated from the DNA. The J gene is TRDJ1, the V gene TRDV2; no clear D gene. Germline lookup yields CDR1 GEAIGNYY and CDR2 EKD. V was cut by 0 bases and J by 2 bases, with 21 bases left in between. The CDR3 loop spans 18 amino acids. In DNA form, the CDR3 reads TGTGCCTGTGACACCGTAGGGGCGCTGTCTGATTTTACCGATAAACTCATCTTT. It codes for CACDTVGALSDFTDKLIF.

Points on this clone: It differs at one base from a far larger clone, so likely a read error. The chain recombines TRDV2 with TRDJ3; D perhaps matches TRDD3 (6 bases). The germline CDR1 and CDR2 sequences are GEAIGNYY and EKD. The length of the CDR3 is 21 residues. The CDR3 loop is CACDTAERGRDNPWDTRQVFF. Here the CDR3 DNA reads TGTGCCTGTGACACCGCGGAGAGAGGGAGGGATAACCCCTGGGACACCCGACAGGTGTTTTTC.

This clone was seen a few times. The likely explanation is a read error, given a far larger clone one base away. The sample contains more than one DNA sequence encoding this CDR3. V is TRDV2 and J is TRDJ1; 12 nucleotides align to TRDD3. The junction had 8 bases not matched to a gene; V was cut back by 0 bases and J by 7 bases. The V gene's germline CDR1 is GEAIGNYY and CDR2 EKD. The CDR3 has 16 residues. The CDR3 region has the DNA TGTGCCTGTGACACCATATCTGGGGGATACGCGGCTAAACTCATCTTT. Encoded protein: CACDTISGGYAAKLIF.

With regard to this clone: A far larger clone is off by one base, so a read error is likely. This CDR3 is also generated by other DNA sequences in the sample. The chain combines TRDV2 with TRDJ1; TRDD3 matches at 8 bases. Germline V gene data show CDR1 as GEAIGNYY and CDR2 as EKD. CDR3 length: 20 amino acids. V lost 2 bases and J lost 0; bases outside the gene matches: 19. The DNA of the CDR3 is TGTGCCTGTGACATCAATACTGGGGGGCCCTGGGGCATATACACCGATAAACTCATCTTT. Translation gives CACDINTGGPWGIYTDKLIF.

This clone was counted a few times. The protein TCRdb lists belongs to a much larger clone and differs from this DNA's translation at residue 8, which points to a read error; the protein shown is made from the DNA. J is TRDJ3 and V is TRDV2; TRDD3 matches at 8 bases. The CDR3 has 18 residues. CDR1 is GEAIGNYY and CDR2 is EKD in the germline V gene. V shed 2 bases and J 2 bases; nucleotides not matched to a gene: 7. The CDR3: CACDILGGSTWDTRQMFF. In DNA form, the CDR3 reads TGTGCCTGTGACATACTGGGGGGTAGTACCTGGGACACCCGACAGATGTTTTTC.

This clone turned up a few times. This probably arose from a read error, given a far larger clone one base away. The same CDR3 also results from other DNA sequences found in this sample. This chain connects TRDV2 to TRDJ1; tentative D call: TRDD3 (6 bases). The germline CDR1 and CDR2 sequences are GEAIGNYY and EKD. V lost 1 base and J 3 bases, leaving 26 bases between the germline ends. The CDR3 totals 19 residues. CDR3 protein: CACDTLLPTRGSRPDKLIF. The CDR3 nucleotides read TGTGCCTGTGACACACTGCTTCCAACCCGGGGATCTCGTCCCGATAAACTCATCTTT.